This record concerns one T cell receptor beta chain sequence. These data belong to a study of blood T cell repertoires in COVID-19. Study details: Spain, Italy and the United States supplied samples that represented acute and convalescent COVID-19.

Profiling relied on immunoSEQ multiplex PCR, and the TCRdb table lists in-frame clones only, not all of them. The sample comprises approximately 70,000 clones, over 75% of which are singletons, and under 6% rests with the top ten. CDR1 SGHDN and CDR2 FVKESK come from the germline V gene. The CDR3 has 12 amino acids. Trimming took 6 bases from V and 8 from J; bases not matched to a gene: 4. The genes are TRBV14 and TRBJ2-1, with 7 bases aligning to TRBD2. This clonotype was sampled from a human donor in a cohort sampled during active COVID-19. Sequenced sample: peripheral blood. CDR3 nucleotide sequence: TGTGCCAGCAGGGGGGGGTCTGATGAGCAGTTCTTC. Its protein product is CASRGGSDEQFF.